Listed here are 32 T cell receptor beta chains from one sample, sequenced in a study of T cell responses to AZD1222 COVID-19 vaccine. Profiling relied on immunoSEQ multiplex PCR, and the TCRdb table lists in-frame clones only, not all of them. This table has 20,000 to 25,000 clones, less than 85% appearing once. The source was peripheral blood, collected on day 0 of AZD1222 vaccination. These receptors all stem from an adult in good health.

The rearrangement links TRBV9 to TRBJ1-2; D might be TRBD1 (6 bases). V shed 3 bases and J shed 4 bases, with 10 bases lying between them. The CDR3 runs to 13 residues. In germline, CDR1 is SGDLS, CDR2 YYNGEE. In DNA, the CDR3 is TGTGCCAGCAGCGATACAGGGAGCTATGGCTACACCTTC. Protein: CASSDTGSYGYTF.

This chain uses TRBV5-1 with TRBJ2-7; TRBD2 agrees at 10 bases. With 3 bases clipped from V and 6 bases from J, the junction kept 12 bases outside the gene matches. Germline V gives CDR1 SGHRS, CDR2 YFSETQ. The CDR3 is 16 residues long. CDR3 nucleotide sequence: TGCGCCAGCAGCTCGCGACTAGCGGGTACCGGCGGCGAGCAGTACTTC. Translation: CASSSRLAGTGGEQYF. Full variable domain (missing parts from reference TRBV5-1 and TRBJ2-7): KAGVTQTPRYLIKTRGQQVTLSCSPISGHRSVSWYQQTPGQGLQFLFEYFSETQRNKGNFPGRFSGRQFSNSRSEMNVSTLELGDSALYLCASSSRLAGTGGEQYFGPGTRLTVT.

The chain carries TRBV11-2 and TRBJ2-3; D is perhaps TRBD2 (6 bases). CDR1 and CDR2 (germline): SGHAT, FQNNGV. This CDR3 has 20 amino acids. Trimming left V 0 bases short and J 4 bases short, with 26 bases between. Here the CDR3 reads CASSLDRPLSGREVPDTQYF. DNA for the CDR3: TGTGCCAGCAGCTTAGATCGACCCCTTTCGGGCAGGGAGGTCCCAGATACGCAGTATTTT.

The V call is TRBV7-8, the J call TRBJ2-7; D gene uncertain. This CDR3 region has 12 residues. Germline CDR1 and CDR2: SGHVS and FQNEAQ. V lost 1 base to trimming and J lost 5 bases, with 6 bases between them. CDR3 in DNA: TGTGCCAGCAGCTTAGGTAACGACGAGCAGTACTTC. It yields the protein CASSLGNDEQYF.

The CDR3 DNA sequence: TGTGCCAGCAGTGCGGCAGGCCAAAGCACCATATATTTT. Protein product: CASSAAGQSTIYF. The chain combines TRBV2 with TRBJ1-3; D not certain. The germline V and J ends were trimmed by 4 bases and 9 bases, with 13 bases remaining between them. Germline assignment: CDR1 SNHLY and CDR2 FYNNEI. CDR3 length equals 13 residues.

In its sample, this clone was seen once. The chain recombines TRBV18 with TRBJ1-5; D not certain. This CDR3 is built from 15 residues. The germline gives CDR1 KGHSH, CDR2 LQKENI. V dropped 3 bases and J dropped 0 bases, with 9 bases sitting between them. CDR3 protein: CASSPSVYSNQPQHF. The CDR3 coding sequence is TGTGCCAGCTCACCTTCAGTCTATAGCAATCAGCCCCAGCATTTT.

The CDR3 reads CASSLVFNEQFF. The CDR3 bases are TGTGCCAGCAGTTTAGTTTTCAATGAGCAGTTCTTC. The chain joins TRBV12-3 or TRBV12-4 to TRBJ2-1; D uncertain. This CDR3 has 12 residues. V dropped 1 base and J dropped 6 bases, with 4 bases sitting between them.

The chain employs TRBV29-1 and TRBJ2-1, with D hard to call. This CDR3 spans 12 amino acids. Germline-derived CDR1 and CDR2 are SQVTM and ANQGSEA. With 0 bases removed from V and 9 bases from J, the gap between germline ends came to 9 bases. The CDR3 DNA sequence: TGCAGCGTTGAAGATTTTAAGGGTGAGCAGTTCTTC. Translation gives CSVEDFKGEQFF.

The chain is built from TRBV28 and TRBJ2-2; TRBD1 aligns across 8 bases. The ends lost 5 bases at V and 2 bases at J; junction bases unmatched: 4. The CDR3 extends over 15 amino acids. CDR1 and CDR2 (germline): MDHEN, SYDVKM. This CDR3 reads CASSPTGGNTGELFF. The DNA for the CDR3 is TGTGCCAGCAGTCCCACAGGGGGTAACACCGGGGAGCTGTTTTTT.

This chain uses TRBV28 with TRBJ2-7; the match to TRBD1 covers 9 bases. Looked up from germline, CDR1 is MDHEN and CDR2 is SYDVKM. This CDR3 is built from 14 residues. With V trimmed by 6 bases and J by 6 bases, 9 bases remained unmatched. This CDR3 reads CASSHPGTGREQYF. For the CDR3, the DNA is TGTGCCAGCAGCCATCCTGGGACAGGGCGCGAGCAGTACTTC. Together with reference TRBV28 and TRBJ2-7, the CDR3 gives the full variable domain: DVKVTQSSRYLVKRTGEKVFLECVQDMDHENMFWYRQDPGLGLRLIYFSYDVKMKEKGDIPEGYSVSREKKERFSLILESASTNQTSMYLCASSHPGTGREQYFGPGTRLTVT.

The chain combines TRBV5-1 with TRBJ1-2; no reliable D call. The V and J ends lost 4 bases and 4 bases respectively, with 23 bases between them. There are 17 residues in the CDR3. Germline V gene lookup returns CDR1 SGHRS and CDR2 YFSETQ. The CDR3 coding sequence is TGCGCCAGCAGCCCAGATTGGGGAGGGTCGGTTTCCTATGGCTACACCTTC. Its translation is CASSPDWGGSVSYGYTF.

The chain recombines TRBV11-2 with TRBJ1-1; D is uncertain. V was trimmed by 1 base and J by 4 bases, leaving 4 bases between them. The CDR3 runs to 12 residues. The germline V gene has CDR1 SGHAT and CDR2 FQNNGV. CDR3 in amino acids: CASSLGITEAFF. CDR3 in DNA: TGTGCCAGCAGCTTAGGGATCACTGAAGCTTTCTTT.

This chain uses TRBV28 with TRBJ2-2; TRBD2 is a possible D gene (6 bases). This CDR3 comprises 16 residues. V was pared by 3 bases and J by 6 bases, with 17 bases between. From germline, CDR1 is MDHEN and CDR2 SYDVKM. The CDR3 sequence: CASSFMHGGNAGELFF. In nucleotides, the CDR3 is TGTGCCAGCAGTTTTATGCACGGGGGAAATGCCGGGGAGCTGTTTTTT.

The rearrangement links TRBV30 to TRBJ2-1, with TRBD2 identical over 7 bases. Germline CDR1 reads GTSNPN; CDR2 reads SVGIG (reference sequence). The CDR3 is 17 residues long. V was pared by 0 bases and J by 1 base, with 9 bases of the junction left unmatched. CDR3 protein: CAWSVRLGGPSYNEQFF. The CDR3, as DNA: TGTGCCTGGAGTGTACGTCTGGGAGGGCCATCCTACAATGAGCAGTTCTTC.

CDR3 amino acids: CASSPLLTAYEQYF. Written as DNA, the CDR3 is TGCGCCAGCAGCCCCCTCCTGACCGCATACGAGCAGTACTTC. The chain joins TRBV4-1 to TRBJ2-7; no clear D gene. V lost 4 bases, J lost 4 bases, and 14 bases lay in between. The CDR3 is 14 residues long. Germline V gene data show CDR1 as MGHRA and CDR2 as YSYEKL.

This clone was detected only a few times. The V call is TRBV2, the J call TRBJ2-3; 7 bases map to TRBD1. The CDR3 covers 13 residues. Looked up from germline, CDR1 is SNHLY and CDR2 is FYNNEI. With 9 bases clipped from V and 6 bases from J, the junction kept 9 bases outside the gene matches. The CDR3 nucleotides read TGTGCCAGTAAAGAGACAGGGTACGATACGCAGTATTTT. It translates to CASKETGYDTQYF.

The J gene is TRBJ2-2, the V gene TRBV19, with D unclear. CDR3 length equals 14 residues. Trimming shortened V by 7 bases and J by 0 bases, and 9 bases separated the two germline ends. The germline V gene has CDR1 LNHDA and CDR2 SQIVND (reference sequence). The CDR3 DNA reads TGTGCCAGTATACGGTCTACGAACACCGGGGAGCTGTTTTTT. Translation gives CASIRSTNTGELFF.

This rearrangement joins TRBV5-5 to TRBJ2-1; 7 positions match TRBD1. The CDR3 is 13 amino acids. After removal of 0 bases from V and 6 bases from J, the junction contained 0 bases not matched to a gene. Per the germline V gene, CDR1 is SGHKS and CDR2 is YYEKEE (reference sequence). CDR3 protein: CASSLGQGNEQFF. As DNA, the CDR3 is TGTGCCAGCAGCTTGGGACAGGGCAATGAGCAGTTCTTC.

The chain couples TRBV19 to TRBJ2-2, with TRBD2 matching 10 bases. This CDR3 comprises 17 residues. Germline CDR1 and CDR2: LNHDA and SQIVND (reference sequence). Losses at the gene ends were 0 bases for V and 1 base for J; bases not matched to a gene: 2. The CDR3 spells CASSIDRTSGNTGELFF. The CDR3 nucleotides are TGTGCCAGTAGTATAGATCGGACTAGCGGGAACACCGGGGAGCTGTTTTTT.

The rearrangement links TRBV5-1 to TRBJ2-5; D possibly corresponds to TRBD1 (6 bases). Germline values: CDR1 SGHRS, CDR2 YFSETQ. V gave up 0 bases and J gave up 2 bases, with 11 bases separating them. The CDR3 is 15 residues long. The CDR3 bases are TGCGCCAGCAGCTTGGCCACAGGGTCTCAAGAGACCCAGTACTTC. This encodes CASSLATGSQETQYF.

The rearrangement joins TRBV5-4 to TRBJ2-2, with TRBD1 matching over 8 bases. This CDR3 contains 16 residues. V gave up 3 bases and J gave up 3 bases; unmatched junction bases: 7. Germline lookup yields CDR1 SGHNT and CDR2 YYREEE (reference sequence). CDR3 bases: TGTGCCAGCAGCTCCTCGGGACAGGCATACACCGGGGAGCTGTTTTTT. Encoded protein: CASSSSGQAYTGELFF.

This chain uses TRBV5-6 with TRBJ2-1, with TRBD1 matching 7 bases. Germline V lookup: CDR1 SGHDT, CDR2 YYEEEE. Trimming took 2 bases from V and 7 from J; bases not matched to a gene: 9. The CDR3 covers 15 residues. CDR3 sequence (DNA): TGTGCCAGCAGCTTCCGGGACAGTCTTTGGAATGAGCAGTTCTTC. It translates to CASSFRDSLWNEQFF.

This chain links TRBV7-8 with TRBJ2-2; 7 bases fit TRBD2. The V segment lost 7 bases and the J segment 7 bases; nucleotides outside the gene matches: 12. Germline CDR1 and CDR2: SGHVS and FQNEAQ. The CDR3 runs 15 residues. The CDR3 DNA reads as TGTGCCAGCAATGTTCTCGCGGGAGTAGGCGGGGAGCTGTTTTTT. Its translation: CASNVLAGVGGELFF.

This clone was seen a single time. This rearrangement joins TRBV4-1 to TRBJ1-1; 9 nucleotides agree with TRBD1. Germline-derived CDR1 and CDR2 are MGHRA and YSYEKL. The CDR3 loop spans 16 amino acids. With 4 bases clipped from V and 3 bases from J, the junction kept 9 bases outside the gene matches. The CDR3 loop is CASSLGTGFEDTEAFF. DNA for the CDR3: TGCGCCAGCAGCCTCGGGACAGGGTTCGAGGACACTGAAGCTTTCTTT.

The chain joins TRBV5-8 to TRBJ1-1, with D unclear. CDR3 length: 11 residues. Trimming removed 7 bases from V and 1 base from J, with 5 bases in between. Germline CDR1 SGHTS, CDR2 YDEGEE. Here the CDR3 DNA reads TGTGCCAGCTGGGGGAACACTGAAGCTTTCTTT. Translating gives CASWGNTEAFF.

The CDR3 spells CASSPSADRVNEKLFF. In DNA form, the CDR3 reads TGTGCCAGCAGCCCCAGCGCGGACAGAGTTAATGAAAAACTGTTTTTT. This sequence joins TRBV7-2 and TRBJ1-4; perhaps TRBD1 as D (6 bases). The CDR3 runs to 16 residues. V dropped 5 bases and J dropped 4 bases, with 17 bases sitting between them. The germline V gene has CDR1 SGHTA and CDR2 FQGNSA.

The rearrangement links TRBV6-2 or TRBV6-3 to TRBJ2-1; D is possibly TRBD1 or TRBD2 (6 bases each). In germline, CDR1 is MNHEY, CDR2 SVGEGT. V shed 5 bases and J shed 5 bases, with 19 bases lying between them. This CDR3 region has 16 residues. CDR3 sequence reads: CASSDYRDLGNNEQFF. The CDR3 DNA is TGTGCCAGCAGTGACTACAGGGACTTAGGCAACAATGAGCAGTTCTTC.

The CDR3 DNA is TGTGCCAGCAGCTCCATGGCAGGGGGCTTAAAAGAGACCCAGTACTTC. It yields the protein CASSSMAGGLKETQYF. The chain has TRBV3-1 (or the pseudogene TRBV3-2) and TRBJ2-5, with 8 bases matching TRBD1. Germline assignment: CDR1 LGHDT and CDR2 YNNKEL (reference sequence). The CDR3 extends over 16 amino acids. Germline trimming cut 5 bases from V and 3 bases from J; bases unmatched to any gene: 11.

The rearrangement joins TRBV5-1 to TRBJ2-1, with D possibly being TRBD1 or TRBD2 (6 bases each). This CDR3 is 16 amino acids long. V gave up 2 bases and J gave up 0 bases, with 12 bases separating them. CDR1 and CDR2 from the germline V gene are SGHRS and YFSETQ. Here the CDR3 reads CASSLGGTSSYNEQFF. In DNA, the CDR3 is TGCGCCAGCAGCTTAGGGGGGACGAGCTCCTACAATGAGCAGTTCTTC.

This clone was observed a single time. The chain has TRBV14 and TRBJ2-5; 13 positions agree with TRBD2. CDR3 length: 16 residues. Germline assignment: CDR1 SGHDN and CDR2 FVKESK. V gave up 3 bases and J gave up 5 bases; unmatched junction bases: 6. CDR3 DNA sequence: TGTGCCAGCAGCCACGGACTAGCGGGAGTTCTGGAGACCCAGTACTTC. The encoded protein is CASSHGLAGVLETQYF.

As DNA, the CDR3 is TGTGCCAGCAGCCAAGATCTGCGTTCCTACGAGCAGTACTTC. Residues: CASSQDLRSYEQYF. V usage is TRBV4-2 and J usage is TRBJ2-7; D unclear. Per germline, CDR1 LGHNA and CDR2 YNFKEQ. V lost 0 bases and J 1 base, leaving 7 bases between the germline ends. The CDR3 runs to 14 residues.

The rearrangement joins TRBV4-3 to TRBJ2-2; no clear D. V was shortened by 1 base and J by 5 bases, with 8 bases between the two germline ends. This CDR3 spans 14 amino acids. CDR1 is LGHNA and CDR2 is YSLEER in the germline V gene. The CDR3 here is CASSQGVKTGELFF. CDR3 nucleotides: TGCGCCAGCAGCCAAGGGGTTAAGACCGGGGAGCTGTTTTTT.